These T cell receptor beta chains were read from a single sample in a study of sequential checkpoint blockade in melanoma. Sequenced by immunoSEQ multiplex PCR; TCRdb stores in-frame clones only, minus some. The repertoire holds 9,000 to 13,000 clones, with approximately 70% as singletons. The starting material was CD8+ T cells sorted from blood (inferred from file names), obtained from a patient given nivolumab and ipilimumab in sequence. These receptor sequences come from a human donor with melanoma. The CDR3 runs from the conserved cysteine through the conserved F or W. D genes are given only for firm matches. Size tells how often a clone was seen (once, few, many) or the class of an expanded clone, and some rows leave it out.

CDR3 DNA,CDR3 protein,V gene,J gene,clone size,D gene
TGCGCCAGCAGCCAAGTATTCGGCTTAGGGGCCGGAGAGACCCAGTACTTC,CASSQVFGLGAGETQYF,TRBV4-1,TRBJ2-5,-,-
TGTGCCAGCAGCCCTGGGTGGGGGGGGTATGAGCAGTTCTTC,CASSPGWGGYEQFF,TRBV7-9,TRBJ2-1,few,TRBD2
TGTGCCAGCAGCCAAAGAAGGGCGGGTCAAGAGACCCAGTACTTC,CASSQRRAGQETQYF,TRBV4-2,TRBJ2-5,-,-
TGTGCCTGGAGTACTCGGACAGGGTTGTACGAGCAGTACTTC,CAWSTRTGLYEQYF,TRBV30,TRBJ2-7,-,TRBD1
TGTGCCAGTAGTTACACAGGGGGGGCCAATCAGCCCCAGCATTTT,CASSYTGGANQPQHF,TRBV19,TRBJ1-5,medium-sized,TRBD1
TGCGCCAGCAGCCAAGATCCAAGGGGGAGTTGGGCCTACAATGAGCAGTTCTTC,CASSQDPRGSWAYNEQFF,TRBV4-3,TRBJ2-1,-,-
TGTGCCAGCAGTCCTGGAGGGATGAACATTCAGTACTTC,CASSPGGMNIQYF,TRBV6-5,TRBJ2-4,-,-
TGCGCCAGCAGCCAAGACCGGGATTTTAACTATGGCTACACCTTC,CASSQDRDFNYGYTF,TRBV4-3,TRBJ1-2,once,-
TGCGCCAGCAGCCCCACACAGGGCGAGTACAATGAGCAGTTCTTC,CASSPTQGEYNEQFF,TRBV4-1,TRBJ2-1,medium-sized,-
TGTGCCAGCAGCCGGGCGCGGGGACAGGGCTTCTATGGCTACACCTTC,CASSRARGQGFYGYTF,TRBV7-9,TRBJ1-2,-,TRBD1
TGTGCCAGTAGTGAGGGACTAGCGGGATCCTACGAGCAGTACTTC,CASSEGLAGSYEQYF,TRBV19,TRBJ2-7,-,TRBD2
TGTGCCAGCAGCTTAACGGGACAGCACCGCTACGAGCAGTACTTC,CASSLTGQHRYEQYF,TRBV7-6,TRBJ2-7,-,TRBD1
TGTGCCAGTAGTATAGAGGGCGGCACAGATACGCAGTATTTT,CASSIEGGTDTQYF,TRBV19,TRBJ2-3,few,-
TGTGCCAGCAGCGTAGTCCTGGGGGCCAATGAGCAGTTCTTC,CASSVVLGANEQFF,TRBV9,TRBJ2-1,-,-
TGTGCCAGCAGCTTGTGGGGCAACGAGCAGTACTTC,CASSLWGNEQYF,TRBV5-4,TRBJ2-7,-,-
TGTGCCAGCAGCCCCGGACTAGCGGGGGGGCAAGAGCAGTACTTC,CASSPGLAGGQEQYF,TRBV6-5,TRBJ2-5,-,TRBD2
TGTGCCACCCAGCGGACCGTTAGCACAGATACGCAGTATTTT,CATQRTVSTDTQYF,TRBV6-4,TRBJ2-3,few,-
TGCGCCAGCAGCCAAGAGCTGACAGAGAGTCCCACAGATACGCAGTATTTT,CASSQELTESPTDTQYF,TRBV4-3,TRBJ2-3,-,-
TGCGCCAGCAGCCCACACAGGGGCCAGTCGGATGGCTACACCTTC,CASSPHRGQSDGYTF,TRBV4-3,TRBJ1-2,few,TRBD1
TGTGCCAGCAGTTTGGCTAGCGGGATTCGAACAGATACGCAGTATTTT,CASSLASGIRTDTQYF,TRBV28,TRBJ2-3,few,TRBD2
TGTGCCAGCAGTGATCCGGCGACAGGGGTCGACGAGCAGTACTTC,CASSDPATGVDEQYF,TRBV2,TRBJ2-7,once,TRBD1
TGTGCCAGCAGCTTAGCCCTAGGACAGGGAATCGGCTACACCTTC,CASSLALGQGIGYTF,TRBV7-8,TRBJ1-2,-,TRBD1
TGCGCCAGCAGCCAAGCCGGGGGGGGAGTGGATGAGCAGTTCTTC,CASSQAGGGVDEQFF,TRBV4-3,TRBJ2-1,-,TRBD2
TGTGCCAGCAGGACGGGACTAGCGGGGGTGTACGAGCAGTACTTC,CASRTGLAGVYEQYF,TRBV2,TRBJ2-7,few,TRBD2
TGTGCCAGCAGCTTGGGAGGGTTGAACACTGAAGCTTTCTTT,CASSLGGLNTEAFF,TRBV5-4,TRBJ1-1,medium-sized,-
TGTGCCAGCAGTTTAACGGAGATGAACACTGAAGCTTTCTTT,CASSLTEMNTEAFF,TRBV27,TRBJ1-1,-,-
TGTGCCAGTATCTCAGACAGGGTCGGAGCCGGGGAGCTGTTTTTT,CASISDRVGAGELFF,TRBV19,TRBJ2-2,-,TRBD1
TGTGCCAGTACAGCTGTCACTGGAAACACCATATATTTT,CASTAVTGNTIYF,TRBV7-2,TRBJ1-3,-,-
TGTGCCAGCAGCTTAGGATCCAGTAGCAATCAGCCCCAGCATTTT,CASSLGSSSNQPQHF,TRBV13,TRBJ1-5,-,-
TGTGCCAGTAGTACCTTCGACGGAGTGGAGACCCAGTACTTC,CASSTFDGVETQYF,TRBV19,TRBJ2-5,-,-
TGTGCCAGCAGTCTAGCGGGAACCGGGGAGCTGTTTTTT,CASSLAGTGELFF,TRBV27,TRBJ2-2,once,TRBD2
TGCGCCAGCAGCCCAGAACTAGCCCGGGCGCGCTCCGGGGAGCTGTTTTTT,CASSPELARARSGELFF,TRBV4-3,TRBJ2-2,-,-
TGTGCCAGCGGGACAGGGGAAGCTTTCTTT,CASGTGEAFF,TRBV27,TRBJ1-1,-,TRBD1
TGCGCCAGCGCCCCCGCGGCCCTAGCGGGGGGGGTCCCAGATACGCAGTATTTT,CASAPAALAGGVPDTQYF,TRBV4-3,TRBJ2-3,-,TRBD2
TGTGCCAGCAGCTTGGAGGGGGTTTACGCGACAGGGTCGTACAATGAGCAGTTCTTC,CASSLEGVYATGSYNEQFF,TRBV5-6,TRBJ2-1,-,TRBD1
TGTGCCAGCGGTGCCCGGGATAACAATGAGCAGTTCTTC,CASGARDNNEQFF,TRBV6-5,TRBJ2-1,-,-
TGTGCCAGCAGTTACTCCCCGGGACTAAACACTGAAGCTTTCTTT,CASSYSPGLNTEAFF,TRBV6-5,TRBJ1-1,few,-
TGTGCCAGCAGCTTGACTAGCTGGAACATTCAGTACTTC,CASSLTSWNIQYF,TRBV5-3,TRBJ2-4,few,TRBD2
TGTGCCAGCAGTCTCGAGGAGACCCAGTACTTC,CASSLEETQYF,TRBV2,TRBJ2-5,-,-
TGTGCCAGCAGTTCCCCCGTACAGAATGAGCAGTTCTTC,CASSSPVQNEQFF,TRBV28,TRBJ2-1,-,-
TGCGCCAGCAGCCAAGATACAGGGGTGGGCAATCAGCCCCAGCATTTT,CASSQDTGVGNQPQHF,TRBV4-3,TRBJ1-5,-,TRBD1
TGTGCCAGCAGTTCCATCAATGGGGCCGGCTACACCTTC,CASSSINGAGYTF,TRBV6-6,TRBJ1-2,-,-
TGTGCCAGTAGTATTATCACTAGCGGTGGCCCAAGCCCCTACGAGCAGTACTTC,CASSIITSGGPSPYEQYF,TRBV19,TRBJ2-7,-,TRBD2
TGTGCCAGCAGCCCCGGACTGCTCACTGAAGCTTTCTTT,CASSPGLLTEAFF,TRBV5-6,TRBJ1-1,-,-
TGTGCCAGCAGTACCTCGTCCGGGTATAACGAGCAGTACTTC,CASSTSSGYNEQYF,TRBV6-6,TRBJ2-7,-,-
TGTGCCAGCAGTCCGGACTTCTCCTACAATGAGCAGTTCTTC,CASSPDFSYNEQFF,TRBV27,TRBJ2-1,few,-
TGTGCCAGCAGTTTGTCGACGGGGGGGAGCACAGATACGCAGTATTTT,CASSLSTGGSTDTQYF,TRBV27,TRBJ2-3,-,TRBD2
TGTGCCAGCAGCCCAGGGGGCCCGGGCACCTTC,CASSPGGPGTF,TRBV13,TRBJ1-2,few,TRBD1
TGTGCCAGCTCACCAGGATACAGGTCTGGCTATGGCTACACCTTC,CASSPGYRSGYGYTF,TRBV18,TRBJ1-2,few,-
TGTGCCAGCAGTTACTCTGCGGGAGAGGAGTGGAATGAGCAGTTCTTC,CASSYSAGEEWNEQFF,TRBV6-5,TRBJ2-1,-,TRBD2
TGTGCCAGCAGTTCCATGGGACAGGGGGCTGAAAAACTGTTTTTT,CASSSMGQGAEKLFF,TRBV27,TRBJ1-4,-,TRBD1
TGTGCCAGCAGTTTAGGGCTAGCGGGAGACGAGCAGTACTTC,CASSLGLAGDEQYF,TRBV27,TRBJ2-7,-,TRBD2
TGTGCCAGCAGTCTCACAGGGGTGGGGGAGACCCAGTACTTC,CASSLTGVGETQYF,TRBV6-6,TRBJ2-5,-,TRBD1
TGCAGCGTTGAAGATCTTATAAGGGGTCCTGGCTACACCTTC,CSVEDLIRGPGYTF,TRBV29-1,TRBJ1-2,-,-
TGTGCCAGCAGCGGCGACAGGGGAAACACCATATATTTT,CASSGDRGNTIYF,TRBV5-4,TRBJ1-3,-,-
TGTGCCAGCAGTTACTTGGCGGGAAACGTCTACGAGCAGTACTTC,CASSYLAGNVYEQYF,TRBV6-5,TRBJ2-7,-,-
TGTGCCAGCAGTCTCACAGGGGGCTCTGGTGGAAACACCATATACTTT,CASSLTGGSGGNTIYF,TRBV27,TRBJ1-3,once,TRBD1
TGTGCCAGCAGTGCCTTGACAGGACTCGGAGGGCCCCAGCATTTT,CASSALTGLGGPQHF,TRBV28,TRBJ1-5,large,-
TGTGCCAGCAGAGAACAGGGGAACGGTCAGCCCCAGCATTTT,CASREQGNGQPQHF,TRBV6-6,TRBJ1-5,-,TRBD1
TGTGCCAGCAGTTACTCGTCAGGGGGATTCGAGCAGTACTTC,CASSYSSGGFEQYF,TRBV6-5,TRBJ2-7,-,TRBD1